This T cell receptor beta chain was documented in a study of T cells after yellow fever vaccination. Study in general: Fractions containing few cells were prepared with SMART-Seq v4 Ultra Low Input.

One entry per CDR3 protein, called by TCRdb with MiXCR from the 5' RACE reads. Of more than 350,000 distinct CDR3 sequences in the sample, 11% were seen once. Germline CDR1 is MGHRA and CDR2 is YSYEKL. The CDR3 is made up of 16 amino acids. The ends lost 1 base at V and 6 bases at J; junction bases unmatched: 7. Study outcomes and limitations: There was a small share of clonotypes that showed up in both the CD4 and CD8 compartments. Secondary responses were weaker yet peaked faster, day 5 versus 15.

Note on this clonotype: Its cognate antigen is unknown.

This sequence joins TRBV4-1 and TRBJ1-1; 11 positions match TRBD1. This specimen consisted of PBMCs, obtained on the day of the first yellow fever vaccination. This clonotype originated in a young man who received the YFV17D yellow fever vaccine. This chain's CDR3 is CASSQGPGQGVAEAFF. The CDR3 nucleotides read TGCGCCAGCAGCCAAGGTCCGGGACAGGGGGTGGCTGAAGCTTTCTTT.